Listed here is a single T cell receptor (beta chain). Its target is unknown. This entry belongs to a study of beta chain features in type 1 diabetes. Study-level findings and limits: TCRB CDR3s from Type 1 diabetes patients were moderately but significantly shorter in all four CD4+ subsets. Patients and controls would be equally affected if PCR favored shorter templates.

The sequenced template was cDNA made from the entire isolated RNA. Clones were sequenced by immunoSEQ multiplex PCR, and TCRdb holds only the in-frame ones, with some missing. The sample shows more than 300,000 clones, roughly 13% of them seen only once. In germline, CDR1 is MNHNS, CDR2 SASEGT. Deletions cut 10 bases from V and 5 bases from J, with 9 bases between. This CDR3 is built from 10 residues. The chain is built from TRBV6-1 and TRBJ2-7; maybe TRBD1 (6 bases). The receptor was derived from a woman aged 18-29 years with type 1 diabetes. The sequenced sample was naive CD4+ T cells from blood. CDR3 bases: TGTGCCACACAGGGAGACGAGCAGTACTTC. Its protein is CATQGDEQYF.